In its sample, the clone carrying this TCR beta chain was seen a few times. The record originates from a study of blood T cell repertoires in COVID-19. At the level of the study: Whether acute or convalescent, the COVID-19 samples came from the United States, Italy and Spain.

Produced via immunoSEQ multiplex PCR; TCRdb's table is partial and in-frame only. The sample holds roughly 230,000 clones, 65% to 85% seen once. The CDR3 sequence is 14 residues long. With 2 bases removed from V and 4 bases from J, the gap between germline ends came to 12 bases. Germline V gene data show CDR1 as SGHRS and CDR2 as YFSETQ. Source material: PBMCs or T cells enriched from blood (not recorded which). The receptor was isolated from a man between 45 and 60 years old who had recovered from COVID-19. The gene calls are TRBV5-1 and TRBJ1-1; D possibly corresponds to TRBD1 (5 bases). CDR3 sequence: CASSFSGGATEAFF. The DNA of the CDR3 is TGCGCCAGCAGCTTTTCGGGAGGGGCCACTGAAGCTTTCTTT. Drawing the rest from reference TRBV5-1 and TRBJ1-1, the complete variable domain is KAGVTQTPRYLIKTRGQQVTLSCSPISGHRSVSWYQQTPGQGLQFLFEYFSETQRNKGNFPGRFSGRQFSNSRSEMNVSTLELGDSALYLCASSFSGGATEAFFGQGTRLTVV.